The clone carrying this T cell receptor (beta chain) was seen a few times. Its antigen is not known. J gave up 5 bases and V 5 bases, and 2 bases lay outside the gene matches. CDR3 length: 12 residues. The germline gives CDR1 SGHTA, CDR2 FQGNSA. TCRdb used MiXCR to reprocess the 5' RACE reads, holding one entry per CDR3 protein. The data show about 22,000 distinct CDR3 sequences, with around a sixth seen just once and around 7.5% held by the top ten. The data belong to a study of neurological immune-mediated disorders. Overall study findings and caveats: It was the repertoires of 18 of 34 multiple sclerosis patients that phylogenetic grouping placed in one related-CDR3 cluster, which is a possible signature.

The source material was CD8+ T cells from blood. The receptor was derived from a woman under 30 with multiple sclerosis. The chain employs TRBV7-2 and TRBJ1-2; 7 bases match TRBD1. CDR3 region: CASSRDSYGYTF. The CDR3 coding sequence is TGTGCCAGCAGCCGGGACAGTTATGGCTACACCTTC.